The 23 T cell receptor beta chains reported below all come from one sample, sequenced in a study of PD-L1 blockade in urothelial cancer. The time point denotes: pretreatment peripheral blood. TCRdb keeps only in-frame clones here, not all; method: immunoSEQ multiplex PCR. The data show 86,000 or so clones, approximately 81% seen once. Source: PBMCs, taken around atezolizumab (anti-PD-L1) treatment. The receptors shown here come from a man in his sixties with urothelial cancer.

The chain is built from TRBV5-4 and TRBJ2-1; D gene unclear. CDR3 length: 15 residues. V shed 0 bases and J shed 4 bases, with 11 bases lying between them. Germline V gene data show CDR1 as SGHNT and CDR2 as YYREEE (reference sequence). The CDR3 loop is CASSLVVASYNEQFF. The CDR3 DNA reads TGTGCCAGCAGCTTGGTGGTGGCTTCTTACAATGAGCAGTTCTTC.

This rearrangement joins TRBV15 to TRBJ1-4; D is unresolved. Germline V gene lookup returns CDR1 LNHNV and CDR2 YYDKDF (reference sequence). The CDR3 is made up of 14 amino acids. Between the trimmed V and J ends, which lost 0 bases and 7 bases, there was a span of 9 bases. DNA for the CDR3: TGTGCCACCAGCAGAGATCCCCAGGTTGAAAAACTGTTTTTT. It encodes CATSRDPQVEKLFF.

The J gene is TRBJ1-4, the V gene TRBV7-9; TRBD1 is a possible D gene (6 bases). Per the germline V gene, CDR1 is SEHNR and CDR2 is FQNEAQ (reference sequence). The CDR3 has 14 residues. V was trimmed by 5 bases and J by 7 bases, leaving 14 bases between them. As DNA, the CDR3 is TGTGCCAGCAGCATCAGGGGTTCGGGTGAAAAACTGTTTTTT. This codes for CASSIRGSGEKLFF.

The chain uses TRBV10-3 and TRBJ1-6, with a tentative D call TRBD1 (5 bases). Germline CDR1 and CDR2: ENHRY and SYGVKD. The CDR3 covers 14 residues. Trimming cost V 4 bases and J 11 bases, with 15 bases left between them. DNA for the CDR3: TGTGCCATCAGTGCTTCGACAGAGGTTGCACCCCTCCACTTT. Translated, it gives CAISASTEVAPLHF.

V is TRBV5-5 and J is TRBJ2-6, with D unclear. Between the trimmed V and J ends, which lost 2 bases and 6 bases, there was a span of 18 bases. Germline loops: CDR1 SGHKS, CDR2 YYEKEE (reference sequence). This CDR3 has 17 residues. CDR3 loop: CASSLILRRSPANVLTF. The CDR3 DNA sequence: TGTGCCAGCAGCTTAATACTTCGGCGGTCACCGGCCAACGTCCTGACTTTC.

The rearrangement uses TRBV5-1 and TRBJ2-1, with no clear D. Germline V lookup: CDR1 SGHRS, CDR2 YFSETQ. V was trimmed by 7 bases and J by 7 bases, leaving 15 bases between them. There are 13 residues in the CDR3. The CDR3 reads CASALNLGNEQFF. CDR3 sequence (DNA): TGCGCCAGCGCGCTAAACCTAGGTAATGAGCAGTTCTTC.

J is TRBJ2-5 and V is TRBV5-1; D not resolved. The V and J ends lost 0 bases and 7 bases respectively, with 19 bases between them. The CDR3 totals 16 residues. Germline CDR1 SGHRS, CDR2 YFSETQ. CDR3 sequence reads: CASSLAGFADSGTQYF. CDR3 DNA: TGCGCCAGCAGCTTGGCTGGGTTCGCCGACTCGGGGACCCAGTACTTC.

Only one count was recorded for this clone. The chain links TRBV2 to TRBJ1-5; D is undetermined. The CDR3 contains 16 residues. The V and J ends lost 7 bases and 1 base respectively, with 17 bases between them. Germline CDR1 reads SNHLY; CDR2 reads FYNNEI. CDR3 nucleotides: TGTGCCAGCAACGAAGGAGGGTTTAGAAGCAATCAGCCCCAGCATTTT. Its translation is CASNEGGFRSNQPQHF.

The gene calls are TRBV29-1 and TRBJ2-1, with 7 positions matching TRBD2. After removal of 8 bases from V and 8 bases from J, the junction contained 6 bases not matched to a gene. Germline lookup yields CDR1 SQVTM and CDR2 ANQGSEA. CDR3 size: 11 residues. The CDR3 spells CSLGGSHEQFF. Here the CDR3 DNA reads TGCAGCCTGGGCGGGAGCCATGAGCAGTTCTTC.

The chain uses TRBV28 and TRBJ1-3, with TRBD1 as a possible D gene (6 bases). The CDR3 length is 15 residues. V was shortened by 6 bases and J by 2 bases, with 14 bases between the two germline ends. Germline V gene sequence: CDR1 MDHEN, CDR2 SYDVKM. The CDR3 protein is CASSPQGRTGNTIYF. The CDR3, as DNA: TGTGCCAGCAGCCCACAGGGAAGGACTGGAAACACCATATATTTT.

This chain connects TRBV11-2 to TRBJ2-1, with TRBD1 identical over 7 bases. With V trimmed by 3 bases and J by 7 bases, 9 bases remained unmatched. Germline lookup yields CDR1 SGHAT and CDR2 FQNNGV. The CDR3 consists of 15 residues. The CDR3 nucleotides are TGTGCCAGCAGCTTTGAGGGGGCAATCAGGAATGAGCAGTTCTTC. Amino acid sequence: CASSFEGAIRNEQFF. The full variable domain, in which reference TRBV11-2 and TRBJ2-1 provide the parts outside the CDR3, is EAGVAQSPRYKIIEKRQSVAFWCNPISGHATLYWYQQILGQGPKLLIQFQNNGVVDDSQLPKDRFSAERLKGVDSTLKIQPAKLEDSAVYLCASSFEGAIRNEQFFGPGTRLTVL.

V is TRBV11-2 and J is TRBJ2-1; TRBD2 might be the D (6 bases). Per the germline V gene, CDR1 is SGHAT and CDR2 is FQNNGV. This CDR3 region has 12 residues. The germline V and J ends were trimmed by 5 bases and 7 bases, with 9 bases remaining between them. CDR3 in amino acids: CASSKLANEQFF. The CDR3 DNA sequence: TGTGCCAGCAGCAAACTAGCAAATGAGCAGTTCTTC.

This clone was seen once. The CDR3, as DNA: TGTGCCAGCAGCCCGGGACTAGCGGGAGTGTATGAGCAGTTCTTC. Translating gives CASSPGLAGVYEQFF. The chain joins TRBV11-1 to TRBJ2-1; TRBD2 agrees at 14 bases. CDR3 length: 15 residues. Germline CDR1 SGHAT, CDR2 FQDESV (reference sequence). V lost 5 bases, J lost 8 bases, and 5 bases stayed unmatched. The entire variable domain, with the rest obtained from reference TRBV11-1 and TRBJ2-1, is as follows: EAEVAQSPRYKITEKSQAVAFWCDPISGHATLYWYRQILGQGPELLVQFQDESVVDDSQLPKDRFSAERLKGVDSTLKIQPAELGDSAMYLCASSPGLAGVYEQFFGPGTRLTVL.

The CDR3 DNA is TGTGCCATCAGTGGGGGGACAGGGGGCTGGCAGCCCCAGCATTTT. It codes for CAISGGTGGWQPQHF. V usage is TRBV10-3 and J usage is TRBJ1-5; 12 bases line up with TRBD1. With 4 bases clipped from V and 7 bases from J, the junction kept 5 bases outside the gene matches. This CDR3 contains 15 residues. The V gene's germline CDR1 is ENHRY and CDR2 SYGVKD.

The chain is built from TRBV2 and TRBJ1-6; D is unresolved. The CDR3 runs to 15 residues. Deletions cut 5 bases from V and 7 bases from J, with 15 bases between. Germline CDR1 is SNHLY and CDR2 is FYNNEI. The CDR3 protein is CASSLSDTTNSPLHF. For the CDR3, the DNA is TGTGCCAGCAGTCTGTCTGACACGACGAATTCACCCCTCCACTTT.

The gene calls are TRBV30 and TRBJ1-5, with 7 bases lining up with TRBD1. Trimming removed 2 bases from V and 1 base from J; junction bases left unmatched: 5. The length of the CDR3 is 15 residues. CDR1 is GTSNPN and CDR2 is SVGIG in the germline V gene (reference sequence). The chain's CDR3 is CAWSYTGASNQPQHF. In DNA form, the CDR3 reads TGTGCCTGGAGTTACACAGGGGCGAGCAATCAGCCCCAGCATTTT.

The table lists this clone with a count of one. Here the CDR3 reads CASSFDTPRTSGTEQFF. The CDR3 nucleotides read TGTGCCAGCAGCTTCGATACCCCAAGGACTAGCGGGACTGAGCAGTTCTTC. This sequence joins TRBV11-3 and TRBJ2-1; 12 nucleotides agree with TRBD2. The V segment lost 3 bases and the J segment 9 bases; nucleotides outside the gene matches: 12. CDR3 length: 17 residues. In germline, CDR1 is SGHNT, CDR2 YENEEA. Filled out from reference TRBV11-3 and TRBJ2-1, the complete variable domain reads EAGVVQSPRYKIIEKKQPVAFWCNPISGHNTLYWYLQNLGQGPELLIRYENEEAVDDSQLPKDRFSAERLKGVDSTLKIQPAELGDSAVYLCASSFDTPRTSGTEQFFGPGTRLTVL.

The CDR3 region is CAWTSGGETQYF. The CDR3 bases are TGTGCCTGGACTAGCGGGGGGGAGACCCAGTACTTC. The V call is TRBV30, the J call TRBJ2-5, with 11 bases aligning to TRBD2. Trimming removed 4 bases from V and 5 bases from J; junction bases left unmatched: 0. This CDR3 spans 12 amino acids. Germline loops: CDR1 GTSNPN, CDR2 SVGIG (reference sequence). Based on the CDR3 plus reference TRBV30 and TRBJ2-5, the full variable domain is SQTIHQWPATLVQPVGSPLSLECTVEGTSNPNLYWYRQAAGRGLQLLFYSVGIGQISSEVPQNLSASRPQDRQFILSSKKLLLSDSGFYLCAWTSGGETQYFGPGTRLLVL.

V usage is TRBV6-1 and J usage is TRBJ1-1, with a possible D match to TRBD1 (6 bases). The CDR3 sequence is 13 residues long. Looked up from germline, CDR1 is MNHNS and CDR2 is SASEGT. V shed 6 bases and J shed 1 base, with 9 bases lying between them. The CDR3 DNA follows: TGTGCCAGCAGGTTCAGGGGGAACACTGAAGCTTTCTTT. Amino acids: CASRFRGNTEAFF.

In DNA, the CDR3 is TGTGCCACCAGCAGAGGGGGCGGGAGCGGATACAATGAGCAGTTCTTC. Translated: CATSRGGGSGYNEQFF. This chain uses TRBV15 with TRBJ2-1; 7 bases are a match to TRBD2. After removal of 1 base from V and 4 bases from J, the junction contained 7 bases not matched to a gene. Germline V CDR1 and CDR2: LNHNV, YYDKDF (reference sequence). The CDR3 loop spans 16 amino acids.

The V call is TRBV15, the J call TRBJ2-3; D is possibly TRBD2 (6 bases). The CDR3 sequence is 14 residues long. V lost 0 bases, J lost 3 bases, and 7 bases lay in between. The germline CDR1 and CDR2 sequences are LNHNV and YYDKDF (reference sequence). The CDR3 nucleotides are TGTGCCACCAGCAGAGATGGAGGGACAGATACGCAGTATTTT. It specifies CATSRDGGTDTQYF.

The rearrangement joins TRBV5-1 to TRBJ1-4, with D maybe TRBD1 (6 bases). V lost 4 bases and J lost 0, with 13 bases in between. This CDR3 has 16 amino acids. Per the germline V gene, CDR1 is SGHRS and CDR2 is YFSETQ. Here the CDR3 reads CASSGGPSTTNEKLFF. The CDR3 DNA is TGCGCCAGCAGCGGGGGCCCAAGCACAACTAATGAAAAACTGTTTTTT.

The chain uses TRBV6-1 and TRBJ2-7; no firm D call. CDR1 and CDR2 (germline): MNHNS, SASEGT. V was pared by 2 bases and J by 7 bases, with 15 bases between. The CDR3 spans 14 residues. CDR3: CASSETPLVWEQYF. The CDR3 DNA is TGTGCCAGCAGTGAAACTCCTCTCGTCTGGGAGCAGTACTTC.